A selection of T cell receptor beta chains follows, all from one sample in a study of OX40 agonist ivuxolimab in advanced cancers. TCRdb keeps only in-frame clones here, not all; method: immunoSEQ multiplex PCR. Seen here are 65,000 to 95,000 clones, approximately 86% observed once, and the top ten hold roughly 0.71%. This specimen consisted of CD4+ or CD8+ T cells sorted from blood, obtained in a trial of the OX40 agonist ivuxolimab. These receptors all stem from an adult with an advanced solid tumor such as melanoma, head and neck, liver or kidney cancer. Both conserved end residues are part of each CDR3. D genes are given only for firm matches. Rows give clone size only sometimes, using once, few, many, or a class for an expanded clone.

d_call	clone_size	j_call	v_call	cdr3_aa	cdr3_nt
-	-	TRBJ2-5	TRBV5-1	CASSSVGLETQYF	TGCGCCAGCAGCTCGGTGGGGCTTGAGACCCAGTACTTC
-	-	TRBJ2-5	TRBV9	CASSVGGETQYF	TGTGCCAGCAGCGTAGGGGGGGAGACCCAGTACTTC
-	-	TRBJ1-1	TRBV5-1	CASSLEGDAEAFF	TGCGCCAGCAGCTTGGAGGGGGACGCTGAAGCTTTCTTT
-	once	TRBJ2-7	TRBV18	CASSPSRDEQYF	TGTGCCAGCTCACCTTCCCGGGACGAGCAGTACTTC
TRBD2	-	TRBJ2-7	TRBV4-3	CASSRGLAGGYEQYF	TGCGCCAGCAGCCGAGGACTAGCGGGGGGCTACGAGCAGTACTTC
TRBD2	-	TRBJ2-3	TRBV5-6	CASDVREFVNTDTQYF	TGTGCCAGCGACGTGCGGGAGTTCGTAAACACAGATACGCAGTATTTT
-	-	TRBJ1-5	TRBV7-2	CASSTTPQGYNQPQHF	TGTGCCAGCAGCACGACCCCACAGGGTTACAATCAGCCCCAGCATTTT
-	-	TRBJ2-5	TRBV7-7	CASSRTDQETQYF	TGTGCTAGCAGTCGGACTGACCAAGAGACCCAGTACTTC
TRBD2	once	TRBJ2-1	TRBV4-3	CASSQDRTSGRSGNEQFF	TGCGCCAGCAGCCAAGACAGGACTAGCGGGAGGTCGGGGAATGAGCAGTTCTTC
-	few	TRBJ2-7	TRBV28	CASWAGHFTYEQYF	TGTGCCAGCTGGGCGGGACACTTTACCTACGAGCAGTACTTC
-	-	TRBJ2-2	TRBV27	CASSLHSAKNTGELFF	TGTGCCAGCAGTTTACACAGCGCGAAAAACACCGGGGAGCTGTTTTTT
TRBD2	-	TRBJ2-1	TRBV18	CASSPGTSGYNEQFF	TGTGCCAGCTCACCCGGAACTAGCGGCTACAATGAGCAGTTCTTC
TRBD1	-	TRBJ1-2	TRBV30	CAYGTDDNYGYTF	TGTGCCTATGGGACAGACGATAACTATGGCTACACCTTC
-	-	TRBJ2-3	TRBV7-2	CASSYRRDTQYF	TGTGCCAGCAGCTACCGCCGGGATACGCAGTATTTT
-	-	TRBJ1-2	TRBV4-1	CASSPGQTLYGYTF	TGCGCCAGCAGCCCCGGACAGACCCTCTATGGCTACACCTTC
-	-	TRBJ2-7	TRBV6-5	CASRFGSGYEQYF	TGTGCCAGCAGGTTTGGTAGCGGCTACGAGCAGTACTTC
TRBD2	-	TRBJ2-1	TRBV7-3	CASSSRKTSGYNEQFF	TGTGCCAGCAGCTCCCGGAAGACTAGCGGCTACAATGAGCAGTTCTTC
TRBD1	-	TRBJ1-2	TRBV7-9	CASSLDGQGEYGYTF	TGTGCCAGCAGCTTGGACGGACAGGGGGAATATGGCTACACCTTC
TRBD2	-	TRBJ2-3	TRBV10-3	CAIRLAGEGDTQYF	TGTGCCATCAGATTAGCGGGAGAGGGAGATACGCAGTATTTT
-	few	TRBJ1-2	TRBV19	CASSSTGTPSYGYTF	TGTGCCAGTAGTTCTACCGGGACCCCGAGTTATGGCTACACCTTC
-	-	TRBJ2-1	TRBV9	CASSVAGRYYNEQFF	TGTGCCAGCAGCGTAGCGGGCAGATACTACAATGAGCAGTTCTTC
-	-	TRBJ2-1	TRBV15	CATSRDVRLVKINEQFF	TGTGCCACCAGCAGAGACGTACGACTAGTTAAAATCAATGAGCAGTTCTTC
-	-	TRBJ2-1	TRBV5-8	CASSFYGSPYNEQFF	TGTGCCAGCAGCTTTTACGGGAGCCCCTACAATGAGCAGTTCTTC
TRBD2	few	TRBJ2-1	TRBV5-1	CASSLRLAGGYNEQFF	TGCGCCAGCAGCTTGAGACTTGCGGGAGGGTACAATGAGCAGTTCTTC
TRBD2	-	TRBJ2-3	TRBV4-2	CASSHQTSGSEDTQYF	TGTGCCAGCAGCCACCAGACTAGCGGGAGTGAAGATACGCAGTATTTT
-	few	TRBJ2-1	TRBV10-3	CAITSDNEQFF	TGTGCCATCACCTCGGACAATGAGCAGTTCTTC
-	-	TRBJ2-1	TRBV5-1	CASSLQDEQFF	TGCGCCAGCAGCTTACAGGACGAGCAGTTCTTC
TRBD1	-	TRBJ2-7	TRBV5-6	CASKRQGSIGPYEQYF	TGTGCCAGCAAAAGACAGGGGAGCATAGGGCCCTACGAGCAGTACTTC
-	-	TRBJ2-6	TRBV18	CASSPDPLETGANVLTF	TGTGCCAGCTCACCAGATCCATTGGAGACTGGGGCCAACGTCCTGACTTTC
TRBD2	-	TRBJ2-3	TRBV30	CAWSVGGRDTQYF	TGTGCCTGGAGTGTAGGCGGGAGGGATACGCAGTATTTT
TRBD1	once	TRBJ1-2	TRBV28	CASSETGTGVRGYTF	TGTGCCAGCAGTGAAACCGGGACAGGGGTAAGAGGCTACACCTTC
TRBD1	-	TRBJ2-5	TRBV6-1	CASRPGQSQETQYF	TGTGCCAGCAGACCGGGACAGAGTCAAGAGACCCAGTACTTC
-	-	TRBJ2-5	TRBV7-9	CASSLETQYF	TGTGCCAGCAGCTTAGAGACCCAGTACTTC
-	-	TRBJ2-1	TRBV28	CASSLYGISVGNNEQFF	TGTGCCAGCAGTTTATACGGCATCTCCGTGGGAAACAATGAGCAGTTCTTC
-	few	TRBJ1-1	TRBV11-2	CASTIWGRNTEAFF	TGTGCCAGCACCATCTGGGGCAGAAACACTGAAGCTTTCTTT
-	-	TRBJ1-5	TRBV15	CATSRGGLSNQPQHF	TGTGCCACCAGCAGAGGAGGGCTCAGCAATCAGCCCCAGCATTTT
-	-	TRBJ1-2	TRBV5-6	CASSPTGPDYGYTF	TGTGCCAGCAGCCCTACAGGGCCAGACTATGGCTACACCTTC
-	once	TRBJ2-2	TRBV18	CASSPRPNLNTGELFF	TGTGCCAGCTCACCAAGACCAAATCTGAACACCGGGGAGCTGTTTTTT
-	-	TRBJ2-7	TRBV5-4	CASSPQRAPSYEQYF	TGTGCCAGCAGCCCCCAGCGGGCCCCCTCCTACGAGCAGTACTTC
-	-	TRBJ2-1	TRBV10-3	CAIQQHNEQFF	TGTGCCATCCAACAACACAATGAGCAGTTCTTC
TRBD2	-	TRBJ2-1	TRBV2	CASSAGTYNEQFF	TGTGCCAGCTCAGCGGGAACCTACAATGAGCAGTTCTTC
TRBD2	-	TRBJ2-2	TRBV7-2	CASSKPGLAGGGGELFF	TGTGCCAGCAGCAAACCCGGACTAGCGGGAGGGGGCGGGGAGCTGTTTTTT
-	once	TRBJ1-5	TRBV28	CASSSGRQPQHF	TGTGCCAGCAGTTCCGGCCGGCAGCCCCAGCATTTT
TRBD2	-	TRBJ2-1	TRBV5-1	CASSRTSGSNEQFF	TGCGCCAGCAGCCGGACTAGCGGGAGCAATGAGCAGTTCTTC
-	-	TRBJ1-1	TRBV7-2	CASSQGGGPNTEAFF	TGTGCCAGCAGCCAAGGGGGGGGGCCGAACACTGAAGCTTTCTTT
TRBD2	-	TRBJ2-7	TRBV27	CASSYSGRAYEQYF	TGTGCCAGCAGTTACAGCGGGAGGGCCTACGAGCAGTACTTC